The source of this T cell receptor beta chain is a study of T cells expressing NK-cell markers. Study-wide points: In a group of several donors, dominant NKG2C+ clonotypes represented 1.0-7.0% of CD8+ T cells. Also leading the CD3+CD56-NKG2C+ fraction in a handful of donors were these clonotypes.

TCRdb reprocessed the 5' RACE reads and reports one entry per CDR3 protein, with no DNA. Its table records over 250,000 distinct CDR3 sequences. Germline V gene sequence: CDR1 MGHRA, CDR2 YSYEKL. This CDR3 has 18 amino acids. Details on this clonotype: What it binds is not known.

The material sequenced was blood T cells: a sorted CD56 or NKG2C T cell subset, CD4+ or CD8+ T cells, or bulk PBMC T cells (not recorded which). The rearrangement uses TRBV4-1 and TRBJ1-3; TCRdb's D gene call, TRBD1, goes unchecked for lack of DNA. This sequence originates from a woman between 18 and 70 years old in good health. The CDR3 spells CASSQEASRGGNGNTIYF.